These T cell receptor beta chains were read from a single sample in a study of T cells in Graves' hyperthyroidism and ophthalmopathy. MiXCR, applied by TCRdb to the multiplex PCR reads, yields one record per CDR3 protein. The table shows around 240,000 distinct CDR3 sequences, with 16% occurring only once. The sequencing sample was made of blood. The receptors stem from a woman aged 18-35 years with Graves' ophthalmopathy. The CDR3 runs from the conserved cysteine through the conserved F or W.

CASSSRTEGFEQFF,TRBJ2-1,TRBV5-4
CASSRGGGNTYEQYF,TRBJ2-7,TRBV4-2
CASSPAKNIQYF,TRBJ2-4,TRBV9
CASSPGGYKGQPQHF,TRBJ1-5,TRBV5-5
CASSMKRGHSYNEQFF,TRBJ2-1,TRBV19
CAISDSDRGNEQFF,TRBJ2-1,TRBV10-3
CASSLVLNTEAFF,TRBJ1-1,TRBV12-3/TRBV12-4
CASSPNSGSVNEQFF,TRBJ2-1,TRBV18
CASSFIAGGVSEQFF,TRBJ2-1,TRBV27
CSVAFNYGYTF,TRBJ1-2,TRBV29-1
CSASGTSGGDEQYF,TRBJ2-7,TRBV20-1
CASSPFRDRQNTEAFF,TRBJ1-1,TRBV18
CATSRDTTKNIQYF,TRBJ2-4,TRBV15
CASSLTGSTEAFF,TRBJ1-1,TRBV27
CAWSVQYNSPLHF,TRBJ1-6,TRBV30
CASSPIGTSGTFQETQYF,TRBJ2-5,TRBV18
CASSWGIGETQYF,TRBJ2-5,TRBV19
CASSLGTGPSQETQYF,TRBJ2-5,TRBV11-2
CASSARDYPLDEQFF,TRBJ2-1,TRBV9
CSVSYPGTSGRATDTQYF,TRBJ2-3,TRBV29-1
CASSQAEQGIQEKLFF,TRBJ1-4,TRBV4-2
CASSYPSRSEQFF,TRBJ2-1,TRBV6-5
CASSLTEGDTQYF,TRBJ2-3,TRBV5-1